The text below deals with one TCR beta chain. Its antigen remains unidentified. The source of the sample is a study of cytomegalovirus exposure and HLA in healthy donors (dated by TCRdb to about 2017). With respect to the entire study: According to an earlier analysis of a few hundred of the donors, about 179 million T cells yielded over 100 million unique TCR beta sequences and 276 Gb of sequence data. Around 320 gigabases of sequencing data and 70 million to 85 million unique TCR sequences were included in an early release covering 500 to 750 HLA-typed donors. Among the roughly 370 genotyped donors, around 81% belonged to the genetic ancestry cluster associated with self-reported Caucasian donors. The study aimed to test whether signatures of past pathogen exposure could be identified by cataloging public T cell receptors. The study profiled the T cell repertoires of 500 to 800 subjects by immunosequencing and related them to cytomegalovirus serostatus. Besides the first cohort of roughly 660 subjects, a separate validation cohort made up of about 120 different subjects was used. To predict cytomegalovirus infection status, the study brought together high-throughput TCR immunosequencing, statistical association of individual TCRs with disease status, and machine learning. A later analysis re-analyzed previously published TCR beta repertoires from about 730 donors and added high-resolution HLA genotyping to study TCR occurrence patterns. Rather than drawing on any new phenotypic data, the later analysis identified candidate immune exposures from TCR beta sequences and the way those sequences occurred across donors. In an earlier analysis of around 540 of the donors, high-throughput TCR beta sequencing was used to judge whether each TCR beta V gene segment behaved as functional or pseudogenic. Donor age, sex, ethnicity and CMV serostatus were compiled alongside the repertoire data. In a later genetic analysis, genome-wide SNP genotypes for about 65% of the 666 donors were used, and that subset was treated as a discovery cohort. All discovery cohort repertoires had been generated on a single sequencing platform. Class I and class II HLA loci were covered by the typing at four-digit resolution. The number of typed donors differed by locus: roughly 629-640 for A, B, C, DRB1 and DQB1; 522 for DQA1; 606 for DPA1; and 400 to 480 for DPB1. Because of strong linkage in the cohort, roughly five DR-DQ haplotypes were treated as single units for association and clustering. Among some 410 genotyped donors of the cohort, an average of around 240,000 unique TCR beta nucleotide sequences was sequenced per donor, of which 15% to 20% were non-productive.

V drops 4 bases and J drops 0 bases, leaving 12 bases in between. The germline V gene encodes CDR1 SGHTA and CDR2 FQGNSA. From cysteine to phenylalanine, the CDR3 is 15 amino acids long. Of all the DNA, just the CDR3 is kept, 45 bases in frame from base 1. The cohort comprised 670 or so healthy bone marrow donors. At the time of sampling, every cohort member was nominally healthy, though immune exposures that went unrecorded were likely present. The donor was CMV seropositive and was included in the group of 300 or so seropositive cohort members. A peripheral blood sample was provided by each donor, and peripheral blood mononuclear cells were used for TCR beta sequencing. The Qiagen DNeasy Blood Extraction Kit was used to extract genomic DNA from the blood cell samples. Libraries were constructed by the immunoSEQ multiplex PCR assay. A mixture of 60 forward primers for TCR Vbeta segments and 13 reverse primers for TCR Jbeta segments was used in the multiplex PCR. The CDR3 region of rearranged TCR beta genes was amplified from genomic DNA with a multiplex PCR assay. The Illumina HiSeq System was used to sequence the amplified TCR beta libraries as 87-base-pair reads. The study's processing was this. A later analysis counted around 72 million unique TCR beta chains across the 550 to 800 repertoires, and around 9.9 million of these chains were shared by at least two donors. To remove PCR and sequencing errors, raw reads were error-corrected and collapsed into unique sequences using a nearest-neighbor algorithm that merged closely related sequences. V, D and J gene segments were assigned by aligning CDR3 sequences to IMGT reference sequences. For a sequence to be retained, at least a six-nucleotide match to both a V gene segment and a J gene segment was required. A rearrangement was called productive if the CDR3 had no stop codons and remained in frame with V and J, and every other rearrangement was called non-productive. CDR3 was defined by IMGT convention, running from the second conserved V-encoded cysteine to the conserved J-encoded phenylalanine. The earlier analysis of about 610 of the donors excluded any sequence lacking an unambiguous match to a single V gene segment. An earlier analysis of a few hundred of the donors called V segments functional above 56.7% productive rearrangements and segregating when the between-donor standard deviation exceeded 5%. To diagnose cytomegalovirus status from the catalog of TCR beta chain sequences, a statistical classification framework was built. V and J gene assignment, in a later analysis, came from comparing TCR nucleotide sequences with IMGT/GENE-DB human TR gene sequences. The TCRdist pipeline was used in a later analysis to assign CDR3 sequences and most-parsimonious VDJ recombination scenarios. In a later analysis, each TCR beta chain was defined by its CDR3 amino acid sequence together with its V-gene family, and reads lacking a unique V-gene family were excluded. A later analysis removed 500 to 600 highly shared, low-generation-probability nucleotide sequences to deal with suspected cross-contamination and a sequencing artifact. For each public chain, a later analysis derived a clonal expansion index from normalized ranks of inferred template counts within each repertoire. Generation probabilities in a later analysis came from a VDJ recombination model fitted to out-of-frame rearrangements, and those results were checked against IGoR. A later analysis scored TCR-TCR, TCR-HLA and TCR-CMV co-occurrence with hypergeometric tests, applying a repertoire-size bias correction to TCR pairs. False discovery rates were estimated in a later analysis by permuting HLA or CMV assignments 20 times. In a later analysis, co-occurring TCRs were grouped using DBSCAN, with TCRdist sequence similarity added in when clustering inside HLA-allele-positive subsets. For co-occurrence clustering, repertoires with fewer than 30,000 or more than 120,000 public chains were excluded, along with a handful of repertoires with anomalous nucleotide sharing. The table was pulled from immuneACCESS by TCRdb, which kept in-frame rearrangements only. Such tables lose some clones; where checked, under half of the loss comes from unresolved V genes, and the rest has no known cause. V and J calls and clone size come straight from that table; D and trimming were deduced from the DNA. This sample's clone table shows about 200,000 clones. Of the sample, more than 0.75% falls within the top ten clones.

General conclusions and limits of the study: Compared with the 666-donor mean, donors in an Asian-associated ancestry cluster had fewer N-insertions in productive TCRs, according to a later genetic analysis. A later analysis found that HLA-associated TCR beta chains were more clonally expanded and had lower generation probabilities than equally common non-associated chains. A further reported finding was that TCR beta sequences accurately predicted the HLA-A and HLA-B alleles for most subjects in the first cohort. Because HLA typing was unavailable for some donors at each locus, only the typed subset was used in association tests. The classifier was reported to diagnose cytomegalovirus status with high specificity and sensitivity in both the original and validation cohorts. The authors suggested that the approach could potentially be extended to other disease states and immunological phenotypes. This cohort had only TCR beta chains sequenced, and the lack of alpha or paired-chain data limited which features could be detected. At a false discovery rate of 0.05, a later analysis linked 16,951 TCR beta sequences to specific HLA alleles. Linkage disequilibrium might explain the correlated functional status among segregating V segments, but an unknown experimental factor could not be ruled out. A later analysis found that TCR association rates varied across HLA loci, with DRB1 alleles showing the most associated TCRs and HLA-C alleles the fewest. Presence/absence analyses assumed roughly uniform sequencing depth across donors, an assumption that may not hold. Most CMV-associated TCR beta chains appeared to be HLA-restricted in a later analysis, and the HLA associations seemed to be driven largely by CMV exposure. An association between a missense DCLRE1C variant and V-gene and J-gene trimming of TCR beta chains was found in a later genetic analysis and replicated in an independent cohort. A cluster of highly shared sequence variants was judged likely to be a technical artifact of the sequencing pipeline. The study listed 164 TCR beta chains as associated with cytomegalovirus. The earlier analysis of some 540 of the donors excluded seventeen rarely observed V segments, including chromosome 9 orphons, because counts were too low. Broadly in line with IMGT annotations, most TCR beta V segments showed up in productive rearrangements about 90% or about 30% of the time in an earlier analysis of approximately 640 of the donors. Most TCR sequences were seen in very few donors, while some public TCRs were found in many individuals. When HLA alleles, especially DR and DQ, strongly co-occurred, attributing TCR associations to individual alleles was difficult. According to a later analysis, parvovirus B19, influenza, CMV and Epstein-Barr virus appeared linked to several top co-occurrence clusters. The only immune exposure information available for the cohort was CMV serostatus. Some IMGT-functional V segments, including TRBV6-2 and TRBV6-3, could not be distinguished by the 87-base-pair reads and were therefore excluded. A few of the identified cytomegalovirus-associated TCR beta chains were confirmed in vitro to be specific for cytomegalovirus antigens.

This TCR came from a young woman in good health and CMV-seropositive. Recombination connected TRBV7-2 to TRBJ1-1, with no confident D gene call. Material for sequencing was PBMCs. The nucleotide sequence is TGTGCCAGCAGCTCGACACATATGATGAACACTGAAGCTTTCTTT. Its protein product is CASSSTHMMNTEAFF.